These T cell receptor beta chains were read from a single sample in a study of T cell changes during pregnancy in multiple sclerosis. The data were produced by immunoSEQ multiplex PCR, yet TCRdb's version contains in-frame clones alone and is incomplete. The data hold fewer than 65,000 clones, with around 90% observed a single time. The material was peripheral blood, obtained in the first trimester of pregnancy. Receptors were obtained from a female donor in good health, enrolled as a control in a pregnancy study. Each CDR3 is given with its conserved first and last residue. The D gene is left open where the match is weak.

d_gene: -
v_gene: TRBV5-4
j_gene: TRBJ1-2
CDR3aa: CASSPTRRNYGYTF

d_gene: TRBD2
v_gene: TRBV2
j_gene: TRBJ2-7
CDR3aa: CASSFSGTRFGYEQYF

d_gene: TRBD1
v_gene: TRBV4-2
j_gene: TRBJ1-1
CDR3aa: CASSQIPGQVLNTEAFF

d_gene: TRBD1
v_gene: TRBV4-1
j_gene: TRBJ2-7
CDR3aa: CASRDRGGEQYF

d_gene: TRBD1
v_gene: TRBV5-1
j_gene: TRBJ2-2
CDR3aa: CASRLQGAATGELFF

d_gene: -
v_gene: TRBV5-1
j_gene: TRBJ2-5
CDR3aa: CASSFFGESLETQYF

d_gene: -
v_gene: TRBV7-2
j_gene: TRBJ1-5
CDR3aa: CASSFPRGPQHF

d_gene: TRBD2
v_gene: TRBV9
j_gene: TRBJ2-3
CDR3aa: CASSASGIYADTQYF

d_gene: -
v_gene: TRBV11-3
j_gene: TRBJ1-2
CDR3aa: CASSQTRTAKGPTF

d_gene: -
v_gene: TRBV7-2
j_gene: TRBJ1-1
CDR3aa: CASSPGARNTEAFF

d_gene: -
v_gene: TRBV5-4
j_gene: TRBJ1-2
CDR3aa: CASTGQPKDYGYTF

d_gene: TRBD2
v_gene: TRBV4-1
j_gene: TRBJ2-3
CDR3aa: CASSQDGLAGGPADTQYF

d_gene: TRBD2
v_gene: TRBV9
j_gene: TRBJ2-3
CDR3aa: CASSPRAGPSVDTQYF

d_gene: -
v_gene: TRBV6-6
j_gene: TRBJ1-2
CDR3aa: CASSWVREEGYTF

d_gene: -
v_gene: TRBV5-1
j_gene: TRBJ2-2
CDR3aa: CASSFPMEGFSGELFF

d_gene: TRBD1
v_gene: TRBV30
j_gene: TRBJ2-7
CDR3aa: CAWSQRTGNEQYF

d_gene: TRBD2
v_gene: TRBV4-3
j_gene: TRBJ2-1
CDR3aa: CASSQDRLAGGSEQFF

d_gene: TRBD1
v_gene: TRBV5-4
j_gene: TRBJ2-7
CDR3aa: CASSHRTGTSYEQYF

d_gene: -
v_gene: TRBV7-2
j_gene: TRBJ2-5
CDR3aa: CASSLYGRETQYF

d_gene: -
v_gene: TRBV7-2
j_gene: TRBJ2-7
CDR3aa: CASSLGSGGDYEQYF

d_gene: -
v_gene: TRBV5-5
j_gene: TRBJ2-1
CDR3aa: CASSFRTPEGGEQFF

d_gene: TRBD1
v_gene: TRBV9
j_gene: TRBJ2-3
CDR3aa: CASSVGAQGASTDTQYF

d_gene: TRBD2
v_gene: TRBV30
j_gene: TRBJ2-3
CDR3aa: CAWSRSGGTDTQYF

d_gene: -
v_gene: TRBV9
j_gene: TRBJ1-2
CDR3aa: CASSAPRGRVDYGYTF

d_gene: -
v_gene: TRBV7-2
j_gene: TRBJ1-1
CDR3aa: CASSLKGGGNTEAFF

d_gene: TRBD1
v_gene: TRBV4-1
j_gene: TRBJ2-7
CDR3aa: CASSQARDSSYEQYF

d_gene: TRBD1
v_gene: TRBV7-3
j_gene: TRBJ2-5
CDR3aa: CASSSGQARQETQYF

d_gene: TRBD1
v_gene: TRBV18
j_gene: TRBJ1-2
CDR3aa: CASSENRGEYGYTF

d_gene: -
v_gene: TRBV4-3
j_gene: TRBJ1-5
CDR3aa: CASSQGEEQPQHF

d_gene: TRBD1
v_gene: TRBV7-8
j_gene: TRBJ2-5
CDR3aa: CASSPVLRGRETQYF

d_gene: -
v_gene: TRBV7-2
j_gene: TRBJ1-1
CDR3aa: CASSRMPGNTEAFF

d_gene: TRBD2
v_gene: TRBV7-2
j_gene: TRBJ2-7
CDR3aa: CASSPRTSGDYEQYF